This T cell receptor beta chain comes out of a study of CD8 T cells in ankylosing spondylitis. Study conclusions and caveats: Disease-linked clones proved CD8+ and comparatively uncommon in peripheral blood. A subset of motif variants has previously been described in the synovial fluid and blood of reactive arthritis. Significantly higher representation of disease-linked clones was reported for matched ankylosing spondylitis synovial fluid.

Quantitative 5'-RACE with molecular barcodes produced the TCR beta libraries. TCRdb passed the 5' RACE reads through MiXCR, listing each CDR3 protein once. The sample gives around 250,000 distinct CDR3 sequences, about 11% of which show up once; approximately 6.6% is in the top ten. The CDR3 length is 19 residues. This clonotype came up a few times. Its antigen is not identified. One end of the junction fails to match germline, which may point to a read error. This TCR came from a male donor with ankylosing spondylitis or in good health (not recorded which). Sequencing was performed on blood, either unsorted or a sorted T cell fraction (not recorded which). The chain employs TRBV12-3 or TRBV12-4 and TRBJ2-3; tentative D call: TRBD2 (7 bases). CDR3 nucleotides: TGTACCAGCAGTTCTGGGGAGGGGGTGAGCGAGCTGTCCACAGATACGCAGTATTTT. This gives the protein CTSSSGEGVSELSTDTQYF.